These 10 T cell receptor beta chains came from one sample sequenced in a study of CD4 T cell repertoires in COVID-19. The memory T cells were sequenced right after ex vivo isolation, without culture. This table comes from immunoSEQ multiplex PCR, and its TCRdb copy is limited to in-frame clones, with some not included. The table has around 22,000 clones, over 75% seen once. The material was central memory CD4+ T cells from blood, obtained before the COVID-19 pandemic. Receptor source: a human donor who had COVID-19.

The V and J genes are TRBV19 and TRBJ1-1, with D perhaps TRBD1 (5 bases). The ends were cut back, 2 bases at V and 0 bases at J, with 16 bases in the middle. This CDR3 has 17 amino acids. In germline, CDR1 is LNHDA, CDR2 SQIVND (reference sequence). The chain's CDR3 is CASSIKPRGTLNTEAFF. The CDR3 coding sequence is TGTGCCAGTAGTATAAAACCTCGGGGGACCTTGAACACTGAAGCTTTCTTT.

The chain carries TRBV5-8 and TRBJ2-1, with TRBD2 matching 14 bases. CDR3 length: 16 amino acids. Germline V gene lookup returns CDR1 SGHTS and CDR2 YDEGEE. The V segment lost 4 bases and the J segment 2 bases; nucleotides outside the gene matches: 2. The CDR3 loop is CASSLGLAGAYNEQFF. The CDR3 nucleotides read TGTGCCAGCAGCCTGGGACTAGCGGGAGCCTACAATGAGCAGTTCTTC.

This sequence joins TRBV18 and TRBJ2-7; D is unclear. Germline loops: CDR1 KGHSH, CDR2 LQKENI. This CDR3 has 14 amino acids. Trimming removed 6 bases from V and 0 bases from J, with 12 bases in between. CDR3 region: CASSPYLSSYEQYF. The CDR3 DNA is TGTGCCAGCTCTCCTTACCTAAGCTCCTACGAGCAGTACTTC.

In this sample, this clone turned up a few times. The gene calls are TRBV15 and TRBJ2-7, with a tentative D call TRBD2 (5 bases). CDR3 length: 16 amino acids. The V gene's germline CDR1 is LNHNV and CDR2 YYDKDF (reference sequence). Trimming stripped 1 base from V and 0 bases from J, with 13 bases between. In DNA, the CDR3 is TGTGCCACCAGCAGAGCCGGGGAGTTAAGCTCCTACGAGCAGTACTTC. It translates to CATSRAGELSSYEQYF. Based on the CDR3 plus reference TRBV15 and TRBJ2-7, the full variable domain is DAMVIQNPRYQVTQFGKPVTLSCSQTLNHNVMYWYQQKSSQAPKLLFHYYDKDFNNEADTPDNFQSRRPNTSFCFLDIRSPGLGDTAMYLCATSRAGELSSYEQYFGPGTRLTVT.

This rearrangement joins TRBV28 to TRBJ1-5, with 9 bases matching TRBD1. Germline V gene data show CDR1 as MDHEN and CDR2 as SYDVKM. V lost 5 bases and J lost 15; bases outside the gene matches: 8. CDR3 length equals 12 residues. This CDR3 reads CASSVSDRGRHF. The CDR3 region has the DNA TGTGCCAGCAGTGTATCGGACAGGGGAAGGCATTTT.

This chain uses TRBV7-9 with TRBJ1-1; TRBD1 aligns across 9 bases. This CDR3 region has 16 residues. The junction had 11 bases not matched to a gene; V was cut back by 6 bases and J by 3 bases. Per the germline V gene, CDR1 is SEHNR and CDR2 is FQNEAQ (reference sequence). The CDR3 DNA sequence: TGTGCCAGCAGTTGGGACAGGGCAGCTTCAGACACTGAAGCTTTCTTT. Encoded protein: CASSWDRAASDTEAFF.

The rearrangement uses TRBV9 and TRBJ2-3; TRBD2 matches at 8 bases. This CDR3 is built from 16 residues. V was pared by 2 bases and J by 2 bases, with 7 bases of the junction left unmatched. Germline V lookup: CDR1 SGDLS, CDR2 YYNGEE. The CDR3 DNA is TGTGCCAGCAGCGTTAGCGGGATGACCCTCACAGATACGCAGTATTTT. Protein product: CASSVSGMTLTDTQYF.

This chain links TRBV5-1 with TRBJ1-2, with TRBD1 as a possible D gene (6 bases). V lost 7 bases and J 5 bases, leaving 18 bases between the germline ends. The CDR3 contains 14 residues. The germline V gene encodes CDR1 SGHRS and CDR2 YFSETQ. The DNA of the CDR3 is TGCGCCAGCCAGCCCCGGGACACTTCATATGGCTACACCTTC. It codes for CASQPRDTSYGYTF.

The chain carries TRBV5-1 and TRBJ2-7; 7 bases map to TRBD1. Germline CDR1 SGHRS, CDR2 YFSETQ. V gave up 0 bases and J gave up 6 bases; unmatched junction bases: 6. CDR3 length: 14 amino acids. CDR3 region: CASSLGDSSGEQYF. In DNA, the CDR3 is TGCGCCAGCAGCTTGGGGGACAGTTCCGGCGAGCAGTACTTC.

The rearrangement links TRBV19 to TRBJ2-3, with 10 bases that match TRBD2. The CDR3 runs 14 residues. V lost 7 bases and J lost 4; bases outside the gene matches: 5. Germline CDR1 reads LNHDA; CDR2 reads SQIVND (reference sequence). CDR3: CASMERGGADTQYF. The CDR3, as DNA: TGTGCCAGTATGGAGCGGGGGGGGGCAGATACGCAGTATTTT.